This paragraph covers one TCR beta chain sequence. This sample stems from a study of T cells in localized non-small cell lung cancer. TCRdb keeps only in-frame clones here, not all; method: immunoSEQ multiplex PCR. The table records 60,000 to 85,000 clones, 80% to 90% of them present only once. The germline gives CDR1 MNHEY, CDR2 SMNVEV (reference sequence). The CDR3 extends over 17 amino acids. With 5 bases removed from V and 4 bases from J, the gap between germline ends came to 21 bases. Specimen: peripheral blood, collected before any cancer treatment. The chain is built from TRBV27 and TRBJ1-5, with D perhaps TRBD1 (5 bases). The clonotype originates from a male donor at least 60 years old with stage III squamous cell lung carcinoma. The DNA of the CDR3 is TGTGCCAGCAGTCCCCAACCCGCCGCGACAGATAATCAGCCCCAGCATTTT. Residues: CASSPQPAATDNQPQHF.